This T cell receptor beta chain was sequenced for a study of T-cell memory formation after mild COVID-19. Overall study findings and caveats: Within pre-infection memory, some responding clones were found, suggesting cross-reactive memory joined. Clones that contracted from day 15 to 85 had balanced CD4/CD8; later expanders were CD4+ biased. Day 37-peaking second-wave clones had unconfirmed SARS-CoV-2 specificity.

A note on this clonotype: Its specificity is unknown.

The CDR3 is 14 residues long. V gave up 0 bases and J gave up 4 bases, with 9 bases separating them. Germline V gene data show CDR1 as SGHTA and CDR2 as FQGNSA. In TCRdb, the 5' RACE reads were re-called with MiXCR into one record per CDR3 protein. The sample shows 95,000 to 120,000 distinct CDR3 sequences, 15% to 20% of them seen only once. The sample comprised PBMCs or a T cell subset sorted from them (not recorded which). The chain has TRBV7-2 and TRBJ2-5; weak D call: TRBD1 (6 bases). The TCR sequence derives from a man younger than 35 who had mild COVID-19 (a few samples of this study predate the infection). Cell type and time point are not known. The CDR3 nucleotides are TGTGCCAGCAGCTTAGCGACAGGACTAGAGACCCAGTACTTC. As protein: CASSLATGLETQYF.